The 20 T cell receptor beta chains in this list originate from one sample, sequenced in a study of shared T cell receptors in the human thymus. TCRdb keeps only in-frame clones here, not all; method: immunoSEQ multiplex PCR. This sample yields some 700,000 clones, of which roughly 88% are seen a single time; 0.008% to 0.011% belongs to the top ten. The same specimen was also included in a second study, on human thymus T cells.

The sample comprised thymocytes. These receptors came from a girl under two years old with a congenital heart defect.

V and J are TRBV2 and TRBJ1-2; 8 bases map to TRBD1. V lost 5 bases, J lost 3 bases, and 11 bases stayed unmatched. This CDR3 has 16 residues. CDR1 is SNHLY and CDR2 is FYNNEI in the germline V gene. The CDR3 loop is CASSYQRTGQDYGYTF. CDR3 nucleotides: TGTGCCAGCAGTTATCAAAGGACAGGGCAGGACTATGGCTACACCTTC.

The rearrangement links TRBV5-1 to TRBJ2-5, with a possible D match to TRBD2 (7 bases). V was trimmed by 7 bases and J by 4 bases, leaving 11 bases between them. Germline CDR1 SGHRS, CDR2 YFSETQ. This CDR3 region has 12 residues. The CDR3 spells CASRGARETQYF. CDR3 DNA sequence: TGCGCCAGCCGGGGGGCGCGAGAGACCCAGTACTTC.

V usage is TRBV5-6 and J usage is TRBJ1-2, with TRBD1 as a possible D gene (6 bases). V was shortened by 4 bases and J by 3 bases, with 16 bases between the two germline ends. Germline V lookup: CDR1 SGHDT, CDR2 YYEEEE. CDR3 length equals 15 residues. The CDR3: CASSRHREGDYGYTF. The DNA for the CDR3 is TGTGCCAGCAGCAGACACAGGGAAGGGGACTATGGCTACACCTTC.

This clone was counted a few times. The rearrangement links TRBV6-5 to TRBJ1-3, with a tentative D call TRBD1 (6 bases). The germline V gene encodes CDR1 MNHEY and CDR2 SVGAGI. V was cut by 2 bases and J by 4 bases, with 9 bases left in between. The CDR3 is 14 amino acids. The CDR3 reads CASSYAGAGNTIYF. In nucleotides, the CDR3 is TGTGCCAGCAGTTACGCAGGGGCGGGAAACACCATATATTTT.

The chain couples TRBV25-1 to TRBJ1-2, with TRBD1 matching 9 bases. The length of the CDR3 is 14 residues. CDR1 and CDR2 from the germline V gene are MGHDK and SYGVNS. J gave up 7 bases and V 6 bases, and 9 bases lay outside the gene matches. The CDR3 protein is CASSSRGTGSGYTF. The CDR3 DNA follows: TGTGCCAGCAGCTCACGAGGGACAGGGTCTGGCTACACCTTC.

The chain uses TRBV4-1 and TRBJ2-7, with 7 bases fitting TRBD1. With V trimmed by 1 base and J by 0 bases, 12 bases remained unmatched. Germline V gene lookup returns CDR1 MGHRA and CDR2 YSYEKL. The CDR3 length is 18 residues. CDR3 sequence reads: CASSQASPTRQGSYEQYF. The CDR3 DNA sequence: TGCGCCAGCAGCCAAGCTTCTCCCACTCGACAGGGCTCCTACGAGCAGTACTTC.

The rearrangement links TRBV9 to TRBJ2-2, with a possible D match to TRBD2 (6 bases). CDR3 length: 19 residues. Germline CDR1 SGDLS, CDR2 YYNGEE. Deletions cut 3 bases from V and 5 bases from J, with 26 bases between. The CDR3 reads CASSAEGRWGKEGTGELFF. Here the CDR3 DNA reads TGTGCCAGCAGCGCCGAGGGGCGGTGGGGTAAGGAGGGAACCGGGGAGCTGTTTTTT.

This chain joins TRBV7-2 and TRBJ2-5, with 8 bases identical to TRBD1. V was pared by 4 bases and J by 5 bases, with 9 bases of the junction left unmatched. The CDR3 extends over 15 amino acids. Germline CDR1 reads SGHTA; CDR2 reads FQGNSA. Written as DNA, the CDR3 is TGTGCCAGCAGCTCAGGGGGCCTAGCAGGGGAGACCCAGTACTTC. Translation gives CASSSGGLAGETQYF.

The sample holds a few counts of this clone. V is TRBV19 and J is TRBJ1-1; D may be TRBD1 (6 bases). Germline V gene data show CDR1 as LNHDA and CDR2 as SQIVND (reference sequence). The length of the CDR3 is 16 residues. Trimming cost V 6 bases and J 3 bases, with 20 bases left between them. The CDR3 region is CASRLRRTARDTEAFF. The CDR3 region has the DNA TGTGCCAGTAGACTACGGCGGACAGCGAGGGACACTGAAGCTTTCTTT.

This rearrangement joins TRBV6-5 to TRBJ1-6, with a possible D match to TRBD1 (6 bases). Trimming cost V 4 bases and J 10 bases, with 17 bases left between them. From germline, CDR1 is MNHEY and CDR2 SVGAGI. The CDR3 has 15 residues. This chain's CDR3 is CASSSSGGAKSPLHF. The CDR3 bases are TGTGCCAGCAGTTCCTCCGGGGGGGCGAAGTCACCCCTCCACTTT.

CDR3 amino acids: CASRPRDRDSSGYTF. DNA for the CDR3: TGTGCCAGCAGGCCCCGGGACAGGGATAGTAGTGGCTACACCTTC. This chain uses TRBV28 with TRBJ1-2; TRBD1 aligns across 9 bases. The CDR3 runs 15 residues. Trimming at V came to 6 bases and at J to 7 bases, leaving 12 bases not matched to a gene. Germline assignment: CDR1 MDHEN and CDR2 SYDVKM.

The genes are TRBV7-6 and TRBJ1-2; a weak D match, TRBD1 (5 bases). The V gene's germline CDR1 is SGHVS and CDR2 FNYEAQ. V lost 3 bases and J lost 8, with 19 bases in between. The CDR3 is 15 amino acids. The CDR3 DNA sequence: TGTGCCAGCAGCTTTTTCTACGGGGGGTTAGGGGGCTACACCTTC. Its protein is CASSFFYGGLGGYTF.

V is TRBV6-1 and J is TRBJ2-3, with TRBD2 matching over 12 bases. Germline V gives CDR1 MNHNS, CDR2 SASEGT. V shed 2 bases and J 1 base; nucleotides not matched to a gene: 16. The CDR3 has 21 residues. CDR3 region: CASSERHCLTSGGHCTDTQYF. The CDR3 region has the DNA TGTGCCAGCAGTGAACGGCACTGCTTGACTAGCGGGGGACATTGCACAGATACGCAGTATTTT.

V usage is TRBV5-1 and J usage is TRBJ2-2; D unclear. This CDR3 is built from 14 residues. CDR1 is SGHRS, CDR2 YFSETQ, per germline. Trimming took off 4 bases at V and 4 bases at J, with 11 bases between the two ends. CDR3 sequence (DNA): TGCGCCAGCAGCCTCCCCCCGGGCACCGGGGAGCTGTTTTTT. Protein: CASSLPPGTGELFF.

This clone has just a few counts. The chain joins TRBV5-5 to TRBJ2-1; 8 nucleotides align to TRBD1. The germline gives CDR1 SGHKS, CDR2 YYEKEE (reference sequence). Unmatched junction bases numbered 8, after V lost 4 bases and J lost 5 bases. This CDR3 has 15 amino acids. In DNA, the CDR3 is TGTGCCAGCAGCGGGACGACAGGGGACCACAATGAGCAGTTCTTC. This gives the protein CASSGTTGDHNEQFF.

The rearrangement links TRBV30 to TRBJ1-2, with TRBD1 matching over 7 bases. With 5 bases clipped from V and 10 bases from J, the junction kept 10 bases outside the gene matches. Germline V gives CDR1 GTSNPN, CDR2 SVGIG (reference sequence). The CDR3 totals 12 residues. The CDR3, as DNA: TGTGCCTGGGGGACAGTCGGAGATGACTACACCTTC. This gives the protein CAWGTVGDDYTF. Filled out from reference TRBV30 and TRBJ1-2, the complete variable domain reads SQTIHQWPATLVQPVGSPLSLECTVEGTSNPNLYWYRQAAGRGLQLLFYSVGIGQISSEVPQNLSASRPQDRQFILSSKKLLLSDSGFYLCAWGTVGDDYTFGSGTRLTVV.

This rearrangement joins TRBV7-9 to TRBJ1-1; perhaps TRBD1 as D (6 bases). Trimming shortened V by 6 bases and J by 3 bases, and 17 bases separated the two germline ends. This CDR3 comprises 15 residues. Germline V CDR1 and CDR2: SEHNR, FQNEAQ (reference sequence). The chain's CDR3 is CASSWGRVAYTEAFF. The CDR3 DNA reads as TGTGCCAGCAGTTGGGGGCGGGTTGCGTACACTGAAGCTTTCTTT.

In its sample, this clone was seen a few times. V is TRBV7-9 and J is TRBJ1-3; possibly TRBD1 for D (5 bases). Germline lookup yields CDR1 SEHNR and CDR2 FQNEAQ (reference sequence). V was cut by 0 bases and J by 2 bases, with 5 bases left in between. This CDR3 is 14 amino acids long. This CDR3 reads CASSLAGAGNTIYF. The CDR3 region has the DNA TGTGCCAGCAGCTTAGCAGGGGCTGGAAACACCATATATTTT.

The V gene is TRBV7-2, the J gene TRBJ1-6; 10 bases map to TRBD1. The V and J ends lost 5 bases and 7 bases, in that order; junction bases with no gene match: 5. CDR1 and CDR2 (germline): SGHTA, FQGNSA. The CDR3 is made up of 15 amino acids. The CDR3 DNA sequence: TGTGCCAGCAGCAAAGTGGGACAGGGGAATTCACCCCTCCACTTT. Residues: CASSKVGQGNSPLHF.

The CDR3 loop reads CASSQDGTRGGSGYTF. CDR3 sequence (DNA): TGCGCCAGCAGCCAAGATGGGACGAGGGGGGGGTCGGGCTACACCTTC. This chain uses TRBV4-3 with TRBJ1-2; possibly TRBD1 for D (6 bases). Germline-derived CDR1 and CDR2 are LGHNA and YSLEER. CDR3 length: 16 residues. The V end lost 0 bases, the J end lost 8 bases, and 19 bases lay between the germline ends.